The present entry profiles one TCR beta chain with its context. Its binding antigen is unknown. No much larger clone is present one base from it, and per-base qualities are unavailable. This specimen's treatment or condition label, interpreted: live attenuated yellow fever vaccine strain. At every blood-draw timepoint, two biological replicates of bulk PBMCs were collected. A standard Ficoll-Paque protocol was used to isolate PBMCs from peripheral blood. RNA was extracted with TriZol from bulk PBMCs, CD4 and CD8 fractions, and dextramer-positive and dextramer-negative fractions. The sample is drawn from a study of T cells after yellow fever vaccination (dated by TCRdb to the late 2010s). With regard to the full study: The SMART-Seq v4 Ultra Low Input RNA kit was used to prepare libraries from fractions with low cell numbers. Bulk PBMC replicates and cell subsets were isolated from blood drawn at multiple timepoints before and after both primary and secondary immunization. Bulk TCR alpha and beta repertoires were sequenced longitudinally to track T-cell clones before and after primary and booster YFV17D yellow fever vaccination. Two healthy male donors, one aged 18 to 29 and one aged 30 to 40 years, made up the cohort. The investigation overall reported the following: Compared with the primary T-cell response, the secondary T-cell response was weaker but faster, peaking on day 5 rather than day 15. A small share of clonotypes was detected in both CD4 and CD8 compartments, with the overlap likely arising from convergent recombination. Most clones expanded after primary vaccination were re-detected after the booster (almost 98% of CD4 and around 88% of CD8), suggesting broad memory maintenance. Computational filtering was needed because FACS-sorted repertoires could contain abundant contaminating clonotypes from the bulk population. Because only a couple of donors were included in the study, the extent to which the findings can be generalized is limited.

Synthesis of TCR cDNA relied on 5'RACE template switching, a step that introduced a universal primer site along with unique molecular identifiers. cDNA synthesis was primed from both the TCR alpha and TCR beta constant segments. Libraries were amplified in two PCR steps, with sample barcodes and sequencing adapters added in the second step. Sequencing of the libraries was done on either Illumina HiSeq 2500 (2x100 bp) or NovaSeq (2x150 bp). The authors' analysis ran thus. Reads were demultiplexed and collapsed into UMI consensus sequences with MIGEC, and V(D)J alignment was performed with MiXCR. Clonotypes responding to the vaccine were identified with edgeR on replicate PBMC samples, with the criteria of FDR below 0.01 and a log2 fold change above 5 up to day 15. Each bulk clonotype was labeled CD4 or CD8 based on which sequenced repertoire, CD4 or CD8, contained the clonotype at higher abundance. TCRdb reanalyzed the raw reads on its own, using fastp at Q25 for trimming and MiXCR for clone calling, and kept in-frame beta chains. Each CDR3 protein appears once, grouped with its most common genes and DNA. TCRdb's processing, not the authors' own work, is the source of the V and J calls. This sample is represented by 500,000 to 650,000 distinct CDR3 sequences; 9% to 15% of them were singletons. 15% of the sample rests with the top ten.

The sequence came from a man aged 25 to 40 who received the YFV17D yellow fever vaccine. The sequencing used PBMCs, collected on the day of the yellow fever booster vaccination.

The CDR3 corresponds to CASSLGASGNLDIQYF. The nucleotides are TGCGCCAGCAGCCTGGGGGCTAGCGGGAACTTGGACATTCAGTACTTC. The chain joins TRBV5-1 to TRBJ2-4; TRBD2 matches 9 bases in the middle. Reading the germline V gene gives CDR1 SGHRS and CDR2 YFSETQ. Trimming removed 4 bases from V and 8 bases from J; the gene matches leave 13 bases unexplained. Inclusive of the bounding cysteine and phenylalanine, the CDR3 is 16 residues long. Only CDR3 DNA is held: 48 bases, read in frame from base 1.